The source of this TCR beta chain is a study of cytomegalovirus exposure and HLA in healthy donors (TCRdb year 2017). Study-level background: An earlier analysis of some 550 of the donors reported 250 to 300 Gb of sequence data and around 110 million unique TCR beta sequences from about 200 million T cells. Donor age, sex, ethnicity and CMV serostatus were compiled together with the repertoire data. Across 398 genotyped donors of the cohort, an average of roughly 250,000 unique TCR beta nucleotide sequences per donor were sequenced, and around 20% of those sequences were non-productive. HLA typing covered class I and class II loci at four-digit resolution. Because of strong linkage in the cohort, roughly 5 DR-DQ haplotypes were treated as single units for association and clustering. The study profiled the T cell repertoires of hundreds of subjects by immunosequencing and related them to cytomegalovirus serostatus. Genome-wide SNP genotypes for about 65% of the 666 donors were used in a later genetic analysis, which treated that subset as a discovery cohort. The genetic ancestry cluster associated with self-reported Caucasian donors included 65% to 90% of the approximately 410 genotyped donors. Typing coverage differed by locus: A, B, C, DRB1 and DQB1 were typed in about 629-630 donors, DQA1 in roughly 510, DPA1 in around 580, and DPB1 in 400 to 490. All discovery cohort repertoires had been generated on a single sequencing platform. The later analysis used no new phenotypic data to find candidate immune exposures, relying instead on TCR beta sequences and their occurrence across donors. An earlier analysis of roughly 580 of the donors used high-throughput TCR beta sequencing to judge whether each TCR beta V gene segment behaved as functional or pseudogenic. A separate validation cohort of about 110 different subjects was used in addition to the roughly 670-subject first cohort. High-throughput TCR immunosequencing, statistical association of individual TCRs with disease status, and machine learning were combined to predict cytomegalovirus infection status. A later analysis re-examined previously published TCR beta repertoires from over 500 donors and added high-resolution HLA genotyping to investigate patterns of TCR occurrence. The aim of the study was to test whether cataloging public T cell receptors could identify signatures of past pathogen exposure. An early release that covered around 590 HLA-typed donors contained around 300 gigabases of sequencing data and about 84 million unique TCR sequences.

Turning to this clone: Its antigen remains undetermined. No much larger clone exists at a distance of one base, and base qualities are not known.

The method behind the library was the immunoSEQ multiplex PCR assay. The multiplex PCR relied on a mix of 60 forward primers for TCR Vbeta segments and 13 reverse primers for TCR Jbeta segments. The CDR3 region of rearranged TCR beta genes was amplified from genomic DNA by a multiplex PCR assay. The amplified TCR beta libraries were sequenced on the Illumina HiSeq System as 87-base-pair reads. In the source study's methods: Across the 700 or so repertoires, a later analysis counted 80 million or so unique TCR beta chains, roughly 11 million of which were shared by at least two donors. To remove PCR and sequencing errors, raw reads were error-corrected and collapsed into unique sequences using a nearest-neighbor algorithm that merged closely related sequences. CDR3 sequences were aligned to IMGT reference sequences to assign V, D and J gene segments. For a sequence to be retained, at least a six-nucleotide match to both a V gene segment and a J gene segment was required. A rearrangement counted as productive if the CDR3 had no stop codons and remained in frame with V and J, and every other rearrangement counted as non-productive. CDR3 was defined according to IMGT convention as the region running from the second conserved V-encoded cysteine to the conserved J-encoded phenylalanine. Sequences without an unambiguous match to a single V gene segment were excluded from the earlier analysis of approximately 600 of the donors. In an earlier analysis of several hundred of the donors, V segments were called functional above 56.7% productive rearrangements and were called segregating when the between-donor standard deviation exceeded 5%. A statistical classification framework was developed to diagnose cytomegalovirus status using the catalog of TCR beta chain sequences. In a later analysis, V and J genes were assigned by comparing TCR nucleotide sequences against IMGT/GENE-DB human TR gene sequences. In a later analysis, CDR3 sequences and most-parsimonious VDJ recombination scenarios were assigned using the TCRdist pipeline. In a later analysis, every TCR beta chain was defined by the combination of its CDR3 amino acid sequence and its V-gene family, and reads without a unique V-gene family were dropped. As a way to deal with suspected cross-contamination and a sequencing artifact, a later analysis dropped 450 to 600 nucleotide sequences that were highly shared and had low generation probability. In a later analysis, a clonal expansion index for each public chain was calculated from normalized within-repertoire ranks of inferred template counts. In a later analysis, generation probabilities were computed with a VDJ recombination model fitted to out-of-frame rearrangements, and the resulting probabilities were checked against IGoR. In a later analysis, hypergeometric tests were used to score TCR-TCR, TCR-HLA and TCR-CMV co-occurrence, with a repertoire-size bias correction applied to TCR pairs. A later analysis estimated false discovery rates by permuting HLA or CMV assignments 20 times. A later analysis grouped co-occurring TCRs with DBSCAN, adding TCRdist sequence similarity when clustering within HLA-allele-positive subsets. Repertoires with fewer than 30,000 or more than 120,000 public chains were left out of co-occurrence clustering, as were roughly five repertoires with anomalous nucleotide sharing. The table was pulled from immuneACCESS by TCRdb, which kept in-frame rearrangements only. Such tables lose some clones; where checked, under half of the loss comes from unresolved V genes, and the rest has no known cause. Clone size and the V and J calls come from that table; the DNA yielded D and trimming. The sample contains about 210,000 clones, about 86% of them found a single time. Together, the top ten hold 1.5% to 2% of the sample.

Relative to germline, V is 1 base shorter and J is 0 bases shorter, with 11 bases between their ends. Per the germline V gene, SGHRS is the CDR1 and YFSETQ is the CDR2. The CDR3 numbers 17 residues from cysteine through phenylalanine. Of all the DNA, just the CDR3 is kept, 51 bases in frame from base 1. General study outcomes and caveats: In a later analysis, HLA-associated TCR beta chains were found to be more clonally expanded and to have lower generation probabilities than equally common non-associated chains. The classifier was reported to diagnose cytomegalovirus status with high specificity and sensitivity in both the original and validation cohorts. Broadly in line with IMGT annotations, most TCR beta V segments showed up in productive rearrangements about 87% or about 30% of the time in an earlier analysis of roughly 590 of the donors. Only TCR beta chains were sequenced in this cohort, and the absence of alpha or paired-chain data limited detectable features. An association between a missense DCLRE1C variant and V-gene and J-gene trimming of TCR beta chains was found in a later genetic analysis and replicated in an independent cohort. Most TCR sequences were seen in very few donors, while some public TCRs were found in many individuals. Correlated functional status among segregating V segments might reflect linkage disequilibrium, but an unknown experimental factor could not be ruled out. The study gave a list of some 150 TCR beta chains associated with cytomegalovirus. According to a later analysis, parvovirus B19, influenza, CMV and Epstein-Barr virus appeared linked to several top co-occurrence clusters. The earlier analysis of almost 600 of the donors excluded some 15 rarely observed V segments, including chromosome 9 orphons, because counts were too low. Most CMV-associated TCR beta chains appeared to be HLA-restricted in a later analysis, and the HLA associations seemed to be driven largely by CMV exposure. In a later analysis, about 16,000 TCR beta sequences were associated with specific HLA alleles at a false discovery rate of 0.05. In vitro tests confirmed that a few of the cytomegalovirus-associated TCR beta chains recognize cytomegalovirus antigens. A later analysis found that TCR association rates varied across HLA loci, with DRB1 alleles showing the most associated TCRs and HLA-C alleles the fewest. A further reported finding was that TCR beta sequences accurately predicted the HLA-A and HLA-B alleles for most subjects in the first cohort. A later genetic analysis reported fewer N-insertions in productive TCRs among donors in an Asian-associated ancestry cluster than the 666-donor mean. A cluster of highly shared sequence variants was judged likely to represent a technical artifact of the sequencing pipeline. HLA typing was unavailable for some donors at each locus, so association tests used only the typed subset. Because the 87-base-pair reads could not distinguish some IMGT-functional V segments, including TRBV6-2 and TRBV6-3, those segments were excluded. When HLA alleles, especially DR and DQ, strongly co-occurred, attributing TCR associations to individual alleles was difficult. Presence/absence analyses assumed roughly uniform sequencing depth across donors, an assumption that may not hold. CMV serostatus was the only immune exposure information available for the cohort. According to the authors, the approach could potentially be generalized to other disease states and immunological phenotypes.

The cohort was made up of about 610 healthy bone marrow donors. At the time of sampling, every cohort member was nominally healthy, though immune exposures that went unrecorded were likely present. The donor tested CMV seropositive and was one of the 289 seropositive cohort members. A peripheral blood sample was collected from each donor, and TCR beta sequencing was performed on peripheral blood mononuclear cells. The Qiagen DNeasy Blood Extraction Kit was used to extract genomic DNA from the blood cell samples. This clonotype was sampled from a man between 35 and 55 years old in good health and CMV-seropositive. Sample: PBMCs. Recombination joined TRBV5-1 with TRBJ1-6; the D gene remains uncertain. This receptor carries the CDR3 CASSLSISGSYNSPLHF. The sequenced DNA is TGCGCCAGCAGCTTGAGTATCAGCGGCTCCTATAATTCACCCCTCCACTTT.